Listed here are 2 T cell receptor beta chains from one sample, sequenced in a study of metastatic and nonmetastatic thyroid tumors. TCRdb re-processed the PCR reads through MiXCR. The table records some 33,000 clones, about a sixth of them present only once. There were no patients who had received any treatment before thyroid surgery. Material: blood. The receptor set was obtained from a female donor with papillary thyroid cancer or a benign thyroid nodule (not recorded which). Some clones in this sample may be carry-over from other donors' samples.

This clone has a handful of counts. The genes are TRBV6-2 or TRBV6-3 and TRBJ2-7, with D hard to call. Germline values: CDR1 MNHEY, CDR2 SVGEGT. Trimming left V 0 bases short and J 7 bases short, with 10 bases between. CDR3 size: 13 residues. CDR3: CASSYSNGEEQYF. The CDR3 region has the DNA TGTGCCAGCAGTTACTCGAACGGAGAGGAGCAGTACTTC.

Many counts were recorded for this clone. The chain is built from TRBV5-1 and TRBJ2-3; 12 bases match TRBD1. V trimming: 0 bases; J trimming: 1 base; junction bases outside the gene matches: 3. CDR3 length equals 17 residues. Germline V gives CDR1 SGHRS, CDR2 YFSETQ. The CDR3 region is CASSLEGTGGGTDTQYF. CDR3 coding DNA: TGCGCCAGCAGCTTGGAAGGGACAGGGGGCGGCACAGATACGCAGTATTTT. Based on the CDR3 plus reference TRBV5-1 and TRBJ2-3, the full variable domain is KAGVTQTPRYLIKTRGQQVTLSCSPISGHRSVSWYQQTPGQGLQFLFEYFSETQRNKGNFPGRFSGRQFSNSRSEMNVSTLELGDSALYLCASSLEGTGGGTDTQYFGPGTRLTVL.